The clone carrying this T cell receptor beta chain was seen ten or more times. Its antigen is not identified. Time point here: newly diagnosed GD, antithyroid drugs for less than 3 months. Extracted PBMC RNA gave rise to the TCR library. These data come from a study of regulatory T cells in long-lasting Graves disease. Findings and caveats of the study: Persistent disease was characterized by preferential usage of TRBV28, TRBJ1-2 and TRBJ2-5. Persistent Graves' patients showed less TCR diversity than newly diagnosed ones. It was possible that the small sample size reduced accuracy.

HTBI primers from iRepertoire and Arm-PCR of CDR3 regions yielded the TCR beta libraries. Via MiXCR, TCRdb re-called the multiplex PCR reads, giving one row per CDR3 protein. The table has 400,000 to 500,000 distinct CDR3 sequences, 12% to 15% seen once. There are 15 residues in the CDR3. V was trimmed by 6 bases and J by 6 bases, leaving 21 bases between them. Germline V gene lookup returns CDR1 MNHEY and CDR2 SMNVEV (reference sequence). The same data also went into a second study, on T cells in Graves' hyperthyroidism and ophthalmopathy. This second study notes: Initially, a first-round RT-PCR of the TCR CDR3 employed the HTBI primer set.

The chain recombines TRBV27 with TRBJ2-7, with D possibly being TRBD2 (6 bases). Sequencing used peripheral blood mononuclear cells (PBMCs), obtained at new diagnosis, from a patient treated with antithyroid drugs. This receptor was obtained from a woman aged 45 to 65 with Graves disease. CDR3 region: CASRLIGQDGGEQYF. CDR3 coding DNA: TGTGCCAGCAGACTTATCGGACAAGACGGGGGCGAGCAGTACTTC.